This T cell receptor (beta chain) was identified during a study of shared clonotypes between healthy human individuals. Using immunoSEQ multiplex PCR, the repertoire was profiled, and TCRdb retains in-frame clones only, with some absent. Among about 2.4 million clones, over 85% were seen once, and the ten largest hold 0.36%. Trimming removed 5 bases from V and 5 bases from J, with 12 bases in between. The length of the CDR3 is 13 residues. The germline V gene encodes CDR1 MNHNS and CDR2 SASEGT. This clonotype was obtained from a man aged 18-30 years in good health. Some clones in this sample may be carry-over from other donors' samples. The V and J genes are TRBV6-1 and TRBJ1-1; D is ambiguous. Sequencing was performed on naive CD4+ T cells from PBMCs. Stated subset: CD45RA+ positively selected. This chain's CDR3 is CASSSRRPTEAFF. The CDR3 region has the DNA TGTGCCAGCAGTTCGCGCAGACCAACTGAAGCTTTCTTT.